Each of the 10 T cell receptor beta chains below was sequenced from the same sample in a study of T cell repertoires in cytomegalovirus infection. MiXCR, applied by TCRdb to the reads, yields one record per CDR3 protein. The sample carries some 270,000 distinct CDR3 sequences, roughly a fifth recorded once. For these TCRs, the target antigens are not known. This sample comprised cultured PBMCs, obtained from culture after CMV antigen stimulation. Every receptor here comes from a human donor in good health (CMV status not recorded). Some clones in this sample may be carry-over from other donors' samples.

This clonotype occurred many times. The J gene is TRBJ1-2, the V gene TRBV7-2; D is perhaps TRBD1 (6 bases). Trimming took off 5 bases at V and 7 bases at J, with 17 bases between the two ends. The CDR3 spans 14 residues. Germline CDR1 and CDR2: SGHTA and FQGNSA. Here the CDR3 DNA reads TGTGCCAGCAGCACGGGGGGGACAAAGTCTGGCTACACCTTC. This codes for CASSTGGTKSGYTF.

The chain couples TRBV20-1 to TRBJ1-1; D not resolved. Germline lookup yields CDR1 DFQATT and CDR2 SNEGSKA (reference sequence). V was pared by 6 bases and J by 1 base, with 12 bases between. The CDR3 has 13 residues. The CDR3 region is CSAEAGSNTEAFF. The CDR3 DNA is TGCAGTGCCGAGGCGGGGTCGAACACTGAAGCTTTCTTT.

This clonotype has a count of ten or more. The V gene is TRBV15, the J gene TRBJ2-6; D may be TRBD2 (5 bases). V was shortened by 0 bases and J by 2 bases, with 8 bases between the two germline ends. The CDR3 is 16 amino acids. CDR1 and CDR2 (germline): LNHNV, YYDKDF (reference sequence). In nucleotides, the CDR3 is TGTGCCACCAGCAGAGATTCCGGGGCTGGGGCCAACGTCCTGACTTTC. It codes for CATSRDSGAGANVLTF.

With respect to this clonotype: The junction does not match germline at one end; this may be a read error. This chain joins TRBV29-1 and TRBJ1-3; no reliable D call. The CDR3 spans 13 residues. Germline V gene lookup returns CDR1 SQVTM and CDR2 ANQGSEA. CDR3 in DNA: TGCAGCGTTGACGCAAGCTCTGGAAACACCATGTATTTT. Encoded protein: CSVDASSGNTMYF. The whole variable domain, filled in from reference TRBV29-1 and TRBJ1-3, reads SAVISQKPSRDICQRGTSLTIQCQVDSQVTMMFWYRQQPGQSLTLIATANQGSEATYESGFVIDKFPISRPNLTFSTLTVSNMSPEDSSIYLCSVDASSGNTMYFGEGSWLTVV.

The chain joins TRBV11-2 to TRBJ2-5; a possible D gene is TRBD1 (6 bases). The CDR3 covers 13 residues. Germline V gene sequence: CDR1 SGHAT, CDR2 FQNNGV. The germline V and J ends were trimmed by 5 bases and 5 bases, with 12 bases remaining between them. CDR3 bases: TGTGCCAGCAGCAGGGACAATGGGGAGACCCAGTACTTC. The encoded protein is CASSRDNGETQYF.

This clonotype was seen at least ten times. The chain joins TRBV7-2 to TRBJ2-2; D is undetermined. The CDR3 consists of 14 residues. CDR1 and CDR2 from the germline V gene are SGHTA and FQGNSA. V shed 6 bases and J shed 4 bases, with 12 bases lying between them. CDR3 sequence: CASSPSIITGELFF. Written as DNA, the CDR3 is TGTGCCAGCAGTCCTAGTATCATCACCGGGGAGCTGTTTTTT. Together with reference TRBV7-2 and TRBJ2-2, the CDR3 gives the full variable domain: GAGVSQSPSNKVTEKGKDVELRCDPISGHTALYWYRQSLGQGLEFLIYFQGNSAPDKSGLPSDRFSAERTGGSVSTLTIQRTQQEDSAVYLCASSPSIITGELFFGEGSRLTVL.

The gene calls are TRBV5-1 and TRBJ2-1, with TRBD1 matching over 9 bases. Germline-derived CDR1 and CDR2 are SGHRS and YFSETQ. The V gene end was trimmed by 3 bases and the J gene end by 6 bases; junction bases not matched to a gene: 10. This CDR3 is built from 16 residues. Here the CDR3 reads CASSWLRTGARNEQFF. The CDR3 DNA sequence: TGCGCCAGCAGCTGGTTGAGGACAGGGGCACGCAATGAGCAGTTCTTC.

The CDR3 region has the DNA TGCAGCGTTGAGGACCCAAAGTGGGGGGTAGTCACTGAAGCTTTCTTT. It codes for CSVEDPKWGVVTEAFF. The chain couples TRBV29-1 to TRBJ1-1, with D perhaps TRBD1 (5 bases). The germline V and J ends were trimmed by 3 bases and 4 bases, with 21 bases remaining between them. The CDR3 covers 16 residues. CDR1 is SQVTM, CDR2 ANQGSEA, per germline.

This clonotype was counted many times. The chain links TRBV6-2 or TRBV6-3 to TRBJ1-5; possibly TRBD1 for D (5 bases). V was trimmed by 5 bases and J by 6 bases, leaving 11 bases between them. There are 13 residues in the CDR3. CDR1 and CDR2 from the germline V gene are MNHEY and SVGEGT. CDR3 nucleotide sequence: TGTGCCAGCAGTAAGCAGGGCAGTCAGCCCCAGCATTTT. Its translation is CASSKQGSQPQHF.

The chain carries TRBV6-2 or TRBV6-3 and TRBJ2-1; D perhaps matches TRBD2 (5 bases). The CDR3 length is 14 residues. Germline values: CDR1 MNHEY, CDR2 SVGEGT. Trimming cost V 5 bases and J 7 bases, with 15 bases left between them. Here the CDR3 reads CASSLRTLQNEQFF. The CDR3 DNA sequence: TGTGCCAGCAGTCTCAGGACTCTTCAGAATGAGCAGTTCTTC.